These 2 T cell receptor beta chains share one sample of origin, sequenced in a study of human T cells and chemical hapten exposure. TCRdb reprocessed the RACE reads with MiXCR, giving one entry per CDR3 protein. The top ten clones hold roughly 2.3% of a sample with about 64,000 distinct CDR3 sequences, roughly 11% of them seen once. Specified time point: patch test 3, about 24 weeks after DPC sensitization. Treatment here: therapeutic diphenylcyclopropenone sensitization with weekly scalp DPC. The sample was whole blood, taken in connection with sensitization to the hapten diphenylcyclopropenone (DPC). These receptors originate from a woman aged 25-40 years with alopecia areata. Some clones in this sample may be carry-over from other donors' samples.

This clonotype was recorded only once. V and J are TRBV28 and TRBJ2-5, with TRBD2 as a possible D gene (5 bases). The CDR3 is 15 residues long. Germline CDR1 and CDR2: MDHEN and SYDVKM. Trimming took off 5 bases at V and 3 bases at J, with 16 bases between the two ends. The CDR3, as DNA: TGTGCCAGCAGTCCCCGGGGTACATGGGAAGAGACCCAGTACTTC. Translated: CASSPRGTWEETQYF.

This clonotype occurred a few times. The rearrangement links TRBV29-1 to TRBJ1-1; tentatively, D is TRBD1 (5 bases). Looked up from germline, CDR1 is SQVTM and CDR2 is ANQGSEA. Trimming stripped 4 bases from V and 3 bases from J, with 9 bases between. The CDR3 consists of 12 residues. The CDR3: CSVGGRDTEAFF. The CDR3 region has the DNA TGCAGCGTTGGTGGCAGGGACACTGAAGCTTTCTTT. Combining the CDR3 with reference TRBV29-1 and TRBJ1-1 gives the whole variable domain SAVISQKPSRDICQRGTSLTIQCQVDSQVTMMFWYRQQPGQSLTLIATANQGSEATYESGFVIDKFPISRPNLTFSTLTVSNMSPEDSSIYLCSVGGRDTEAFFGQGTRLTVV.